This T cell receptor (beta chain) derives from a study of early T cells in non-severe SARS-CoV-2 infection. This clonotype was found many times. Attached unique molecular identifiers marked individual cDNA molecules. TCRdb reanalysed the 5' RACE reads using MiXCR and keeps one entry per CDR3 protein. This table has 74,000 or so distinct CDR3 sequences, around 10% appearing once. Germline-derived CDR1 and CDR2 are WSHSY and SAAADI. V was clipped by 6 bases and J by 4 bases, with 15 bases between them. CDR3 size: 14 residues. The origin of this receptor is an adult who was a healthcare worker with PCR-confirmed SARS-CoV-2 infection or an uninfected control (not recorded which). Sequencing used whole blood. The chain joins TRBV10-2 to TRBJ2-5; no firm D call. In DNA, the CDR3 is TGCGCCAGCAGGGGGATCAATCCACCAGAGACCCAGTACTTC. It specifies CASRGINPPETQYF.